A single TCR beta chain is shown here with its context. The specificity of this receptor is unknown. Base qualities are not provided; no much larger clone lies one nucleotide away. The record originates from a study of beta chain features in type 1 diabetes (dated by TCRdb to 2017 to 2018). Background for the entire study: Mean age, gender distribution, total cell number and subset yield did not differ between patients and healthy donors. In the study, recently diagnosed type 1 diabetes patients and matched healthy donors were compared on the TCRB repertoires of their sorted circulating CD4+ T cell subsets. Across all samples, around 99 million sorted cells were examined, and cell number per subset correlated strongly with RNA yield. Regulatory and stem cell-like memory subsets were isolated from only 8 patients and roughly 8 healthy donors, whereas naive and central memory subsets came from all 30 or so donors. General conclusions and limits of the study: PCR may preferentially amplify shorter templates, but because patient and control samples were amplified and corrected together, any resulting skew would affect both groups equally. HLA sub-analyses involved small numbers of individuals, so any influence of HLA type on TCRB rearrangement remained unresolved. Type 1 diabetes patients showed a moderate but significant shortening of TCRB CDR3 length in all four CD4+ subsets. Because cDNA was sequenced instead of genomic DNA, highly expressing activated cells could be over-represented, though the groups showed no difference in activation or CD3 levels. Fewer insertions and more nucleotide deletions at VDJ recombination sites were observed in patients with type 1 diabetes, implying thymic rearrangement abnormalities. The naive, central memory and regulatory TCRB repertoires appeared to resemble one another more closely among patients than among healthy donors.

All of the isolated RNA was reverse transcribed with the High Capacity cDNA Reverse Transcription Kit, so expressed TCRB transcripts were sequenced. Naive, central memory and regulatory T cell samples underwent deep immunoSEQ sequencing, averaging about 3.57 million total reads per sample. Sorted cells were lysed in RLT buffer and RNA was extracted with DNase-treated RNeasy Micro or Mini kits, depending on cell number. Each cell subset was processed separately to prevent cross-contamination, with patient and healthy donor samples processed together. TCRB sequences were amplified from cDNA with the immunoSEQ multiplex PCR, producing 87-bp fragments spanning the CDR3 region. Sequencing of the amplicons was performed on the Illumina HiSeq platform. The study's processing was this. PCR bias was computationally corrected using synthetic template baselines, reads within Hamming distance 2 were collapsed, and singletons that could not be merged were discarded. Reads were aligned against IMGT so that V, D and J genes, CDR3 length and insertions or deletions at six rearrangement sites could be assigned. Within each subset, clonotype counts were normalized to sorted cell number, after which true diversity and Gini coefficients were computed with the tcR R package. Repertoire sharing was quantified using the overlap coefficient calculated on TCRB nucleotide sequences. Out-of-frame TCRB sequences from naive cells were analyzed to stand in for the pre-selection repertoire. TCRdb mirrors the immuneACCESS table, restricted to in-frame sequences. Some clones are absent from its copies; in checked studies, under half trace to an unresolved V gene, and the reason for the others is unknown. V and J calls and clone size are given by that table; D and trimming were obtained from the DNA. This sample gives about 650,000 clones in total; roughly 12% of them show up just once. Of the sample, around 0.12% falls within the top ten clones.

Each donor gave one peripheral blood draw, averaging roughly 0.11 L, which was collected into heparinised tubes. A BD FACSAria II was used to sort naive, central memory, regulatory and stem cell-like memory CD4+ T cells with a panel that included CD45RO, CCR7, CD25, CD127, CD95 and CD27. All sorted populations exceeded 95% purity. Right away, PBMCs were isolated by Lymphoprep density gradient centrifugation and were stained directly, with no culture step. Samples were stained and sorted in pairs, with one healthy donor and one patient per experiment, so that batch effects were minimized. The source of this sequence is a man aged 25 to 45 with type 1 diabetes. The source material was naive CD4+ T cells from blood. Per the publication, the cell subset or site label means: true naive CD4+ T cells.

The nucleotide sequence is TGTGCCAGCAGTTACTCTTCCGGAAGGGCTGAAGCTTTCTTT. Translation gives CASSYSSGRAEAFF. Recombination linked TRBV6-5 to TRBJ1-1, with no D gene named confidently. V is clipped by 0 bases and J by 6 bases, and the sequence between their germline boundaries is 11 bases long. Counted from cysteine to phenylalanine, this CDR3 has 14 amino acids. Only the CDR3 part of the read is kept: 42 bases, read in frame from the first base. Based on the germline V gene, the CDR1 and CDR2 sequences are MNHEY and SVGAGI.